This T cell receptor beta chain was captured by sequencing in a study of CD8 T cells in ankylosing spondylitis. Points from the study as a whole: In ankylosing spondylitis blood, a motif of roughly 8 highly homologous TCR beta variants appeared characteristic. Clones linked to disease were reported to show significant enrichment in matched ankylosing spondylitis synovial fluid.

A single record per CDR3 protein comes from TCRdb applying MiXCR to the 5' RACE reads. The sample yields 350,000 or so distinct CDR3 sequences, over 12% seen once. Germline CDR1 reads LNHDA; CDR2 reads SQIVND (reference sequence). CDR3 length equals 15 residues. The germline V and J ends were trimmed by 7 bases and 5 bases, with 18 bases remaining between them. About this clonotype: Its specificity is unknown.

The receptor was isolated from a male donor with ankylosing spondylitis or in good health (not recorded which). The sequencing sample was made of blood, either unsorted or a sorted T cell fraction (not recorded which). The V call is TRBV19, the J call TRBJ2-1; maybe TRBD2 (6 bases). The CDR3: CASTPQGLPHNEQFF. The CDR3 DNA reads as TGTGCCAGTACCCCCCAGGGACTCCCGCACAATGAGCAGTTCTTC.